This T cell receptor (beta chain) derives from a study of T cell responses to AZD1222 COVID-19 vaccine. Germline assignment: CDR1 MNHNS and CDR2 SASEGT. This CDR3 spans 15 amino acids. Assay used: immunoSEQ multiplex PCR; TCRdb lists only in-frame clones, some missing. Of more than 150,000 clones in the sample, 94% are singletons; the top ten hold roughly 10%. The TCR was taken from an adult in good health. Source: peripheral blood, taken on day 0 of AZD1222 vaccination. V and J are TRBV6-1 and TRBJ1-2; 11 nucleotides line up with TRBD1. This chain's CDR3 is CPRSEAGTGGVGYTF. CDR3 nucleotides: TGTCCCCGCAGTGAAGCGGGGACAGGGGGGGTTGGCTACACCTTC.